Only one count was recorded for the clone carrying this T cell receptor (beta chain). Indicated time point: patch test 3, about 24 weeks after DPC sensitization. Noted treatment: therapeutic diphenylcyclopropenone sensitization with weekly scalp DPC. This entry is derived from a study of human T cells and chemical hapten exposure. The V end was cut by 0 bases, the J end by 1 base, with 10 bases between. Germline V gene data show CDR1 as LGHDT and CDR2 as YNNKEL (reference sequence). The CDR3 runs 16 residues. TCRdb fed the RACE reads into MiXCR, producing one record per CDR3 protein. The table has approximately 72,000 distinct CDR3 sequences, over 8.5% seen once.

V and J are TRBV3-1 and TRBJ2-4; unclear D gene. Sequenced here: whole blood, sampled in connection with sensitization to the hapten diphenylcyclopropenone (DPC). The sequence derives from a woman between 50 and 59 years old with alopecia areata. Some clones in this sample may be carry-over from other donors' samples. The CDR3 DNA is TGTGCCAGCAGCCAAGATCGAGCAAGGGCCAAAAACATTCAGTACTTC. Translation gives CASSQDRARAKNIQYF.